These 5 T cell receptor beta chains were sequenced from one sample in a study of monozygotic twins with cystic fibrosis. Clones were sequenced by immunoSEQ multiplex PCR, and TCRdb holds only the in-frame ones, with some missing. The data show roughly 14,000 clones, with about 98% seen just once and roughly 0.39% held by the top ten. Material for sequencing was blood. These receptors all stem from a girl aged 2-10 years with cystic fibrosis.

The CDR3 here is CASSFLGEQSSYEQYF. The CDR3 DNA reads TGCGCCAGCAGTTTCTTAGGGGAGCAGAGCTCCTACGAGCAGTACTTC. V and J are TRBV5-1 and TRBJ2-7; the D call may be TRBD1 or TRBD2 (5 bases each). CDR3 length: 16 amino acids. Trimming left V 5 bases short and J 0 bases short, with 18 bases between. Germline assignment: CDR1 SGHRS and CDR2 YFSETQ.

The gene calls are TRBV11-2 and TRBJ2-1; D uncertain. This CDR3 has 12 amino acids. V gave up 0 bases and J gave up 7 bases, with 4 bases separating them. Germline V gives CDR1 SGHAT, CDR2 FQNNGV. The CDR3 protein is CASSLDLNEQFF. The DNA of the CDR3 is TGTGCCAGCAGCTTAGATCTAAATGAGCAGTTCTTC.

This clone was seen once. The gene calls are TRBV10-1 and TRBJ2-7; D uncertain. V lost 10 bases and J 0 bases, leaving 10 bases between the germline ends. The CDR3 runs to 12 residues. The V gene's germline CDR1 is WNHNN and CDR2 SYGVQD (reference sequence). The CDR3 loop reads CANPGSSYEQYF. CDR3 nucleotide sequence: TGCGCCAACCCTGGAAGCTCCTACGAGCAGTACTTC.

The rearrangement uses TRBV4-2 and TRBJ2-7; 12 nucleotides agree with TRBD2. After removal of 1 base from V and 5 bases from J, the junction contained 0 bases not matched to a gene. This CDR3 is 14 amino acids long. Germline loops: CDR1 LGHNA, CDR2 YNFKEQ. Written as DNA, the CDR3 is TGTGCCAGCAGCCAAGGACTAGCGGGAGACGAGCAGTACTTC. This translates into CASSQGLAGDEQYF.

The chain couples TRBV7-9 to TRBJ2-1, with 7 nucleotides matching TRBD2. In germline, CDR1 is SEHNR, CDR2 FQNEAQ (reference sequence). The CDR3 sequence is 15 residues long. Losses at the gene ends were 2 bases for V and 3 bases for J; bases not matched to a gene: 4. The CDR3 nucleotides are TGTGCCAGCAGCTTAACGAGCGGGATCTACAATGAGCAGTTCTTC. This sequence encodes CASSLTSGIYNEQFF.